Listed below are T cell receptor beta chains from one sample, sequenced in a study of cytotoxic CD8 clonotypes in ibrutinib-treated CLL. The repertoire was sequenced with immunoSEQ multiplex PCR; TCRdb's copy has only in-frame clones and lacks some. This sample has approximately 280,000 clones, with approximately 76% found just once. This specimen consisted of PBMCs, obtained at disease progression, from a patient treated with ibrutinib. These receptors were taken from a human donor with chronic lymphocytic leukemia. CDR3s include the opening cysteine and the closing phenylalanine or tryptophan. D genes are given only for firm matches. Clone size appears in some rows only: once, few, many, or a class for an expanded clone.

>TRBV5-1|TRBJ1-1|-|-
TGCGCCAGCAGCTTGGACAGGTATAAAGCTTTCTTT
CASSLDRYKAFF
>TRBV7-6|TRBJ1-5|TRBD1|once
TGTGCCAGCAGCCTGGGACAGGGGCGTAGCAATCAGCCCCAGCATTTT
CASSLGQGRSNQPQHF
>TRBV15|TRBJ1-4|-|-
TGTGCCACCAGCAGAGACGTAGGATCCGGAAAACTGTTTTTT
CATSRDVGSGKLFF
>TRBV11-2|TRBJ1-1|-|-
TGTGCCAGCATCCCCAAGGGGGGGAGACGAGCTTTCTTT
CASIPKGGRRAFF
>TRBV7-9|TRBJ2-7|-|-
TGTGCCAGCAGCGAAGGTGGGGGGGCGCGAAGAGGGCAGTACTTC
CASSEGGGARRGQYF
>TRBV15|TRBJ2-2|-|-
TGTGCCACCAATAGCGATGCGAACGCCGGGGAGCTGTTTTTT
CATNSDANAGELFF
>TRBV29-1|TRBJ2-3|-|-
TGCAGCGTTGCCCCAGTCCGTACAGATACGCAGTATTTT
CSVAPVRTDTQYF
>TRBV28|TRBJ1-5|-|-
TGTGCCAGCAGTCGCCGGGACATTTGGGCCGGAAGGAGCAATCAGCCCCAGCATTTT
CASSRRDIWAGRSNQPQHF
>TRBV18|TRBJ2-3|-|-
TGTGCCAGCTCACCACTGACCAGCACAGATACGCAGTATTTT
CASSPLTSTDTQYF
>TRBV6-5|TRBJ1-5|-|once
TGTGCCAGCAGTTACGGGGGACCGGATAGCAATCAGCCCCAGCATTTT
CASSYGGPDSNQPQHF
>TRBV6-5|TRBJ1-1|-|-
TGTGCCAGCAGTTACTCGCGGGGGCACGGCACTGAAGCTTTCTTT
CASSYSRGHGTEAFF
>TRBV6-5|TRBJ1-5|TRBD1|-
TGTGCCAGCAGATTACAGGGGGCCTGGAATCAGCCCCAGCATTTT
CASRLQGAWNQPQHF
>TRBV6-5|TRBJ1-5|-|few
TGTGCCAGCAGTGGCCAGGGGTATAGCAATCAGCCCCAGCATTTT
CASSGQGYSNQPQHF
>TRBV27|TRBJ1-1|-|-
TGTGCCAGCAGTTCGAGGAGGAACACTGAAGCTTTCTTT
CASSSRRNTEAFF
>TRBV7-8|TRBJ1-2|TRBD1|few
TGTGCCAGCAGCACGGACAGGAACTATGGCTACACCTTC
CASSTDRNYGYTF
>TRBV6-5|TRBJ1-2|TRBD1|-
TGTGCCAGCAAGCCGGGACAGGGGTTTTTTGGCTACACCTTC
CASKPGQGFFGYTF
>TRBV7-2|TRBJ2-5|-|-
TGTGCCAGCAGCTTAGGTCGGGGTTTCGAAGAGACCCAGTACTTC
CASSLGRGFEETQYF
>TRBV6-6|TRBJ2-7|TRBD1|-
TGTGCCAGCAGTTACTCGATGGGGACAGGTCACTACGAGCAGTACTTC
CASSYSMGTGHYEQYF
>TRBV28|TRBJ2-7|-|-
TGTGCCAGCACCCAAACGGGCAGAGACACCTACGAGCAGTACTTC
CASTQTGRDTYEQYF
>TRBV5-5|TRBJ1-5|TRBD1|-
TGTGCCAGCAGACGAGGACAGGGGAGACATCAGCCCCAGCATTTT
CASRRGQGRHQPQHF
>TRBV29-1|TRBJ1-4|-|once
TGCAGCGCGCGGGGGGGTGGCAGGGAAAAACTGTTTTTT
CSARGGGREKLFF
>TRBV6-6|TRBJ1-4|-|-
TGTGCCAGCGGGGCAGAAATTAATGAAAAACTGTTTTTT
CASGAEINEKLFF
>TRBV7-3|TRBJ1-2|TRBD1|-
TGTGCCAGCAGCACCTCTGTAGGGGGCGTCTATGGCTACACCTTC
CASSTSVGGVYGYTF
>TRBV9|TRBJ2-1|-|-
TGTGCCAGCAGCGTAGATGGGGAGCGCCCCATACTTTACAATGAGCAGTTCTTC
CASSVDGERPILYNEQFF
>TRBV5-5|TRBJ1-2|TRBD1|-
TGTGCCAGCAGCTACGGGACAGCCGGTAACTATGGCTACACCTTC
CASSYGTAGNYGYTF
>TRBV25-1|TRBJ2-3|-|-
TGTGCCAGCAGTGAATTGAACACAGATACGCAGTATTTT
CASSELNTDTQYF
>TRBV6-6|TRBJ1-4|-|once
TGTGCCAGCACCCTCAGACCCCTGGGGGGGAGGGAAAAACTGTTTTTT
CASTLRPLGGREKLFF
>TRBV2|TRBJ1-3|TRBD1|-
TGTGCCAGCAGTGAGAGGGACAGGGTGAGAAACACCATATATTTT
CASSERDRVRNTIYF
>TRBV5-8|TRBJ1-1|-|-
TGTGCCAGCAGCTTGCGGGCCACGAACACTGAAGCTTTCTTT
CASSLRATNTEAFF
>TRBV13|TRBJ2-6|-|-
TGTGCCAGCAGCTTAAGGTTACTCTCTGGGGCCAACGTCCTGACTTTC
CASSLRLLSGANVLTF
>TRBV2|TRBJ2-3|-|-
TGTGCCAGCACCCAGAGGGGGAGCGGGGATCCAGATACGCAGTATTTT
CASTQRGSGDPDTQYF
>TRBV27|TRBJ2-7|-|-
TGTGCCAGCAGTTTAACTGGGTTCGAGCAGTACTTC
CASSLTGFEQYF
>TRBV5-1|TRBJ1-4|-|-
TGCGCCAGCAGCTTGGAGGCAGCATTTAATGAAAAACTGTTTTTT
CASSLEAAFNEKLFF
>TRBV5-4|TRBJ2-3|-|once
TGTGCCAGCAGGAACACAGATACGCAGTATTTT
CASRNTDTQYF
>TRBV2|TRBJ1-3|-|-
TGTGCCAGCAGCGTCGTGAGCTCTGGAAACACCATATATTTT
CASSVVSSGNTIYF
>TRBV11-2|TRBJ2-5|TRBD2|-
TGTGCCAGCAGTTTCCCTGGGACTAGCGGGCCCCATGACTTC
CASSFPGTSGPHDF
>TRBV29-1|TRBJ2-1|-|-
TGCAGCGTTGTGGAGTACAATGAGCAGTTCTTC
CSVVEYNEQFF
>TRBV28|TRBJ2-6|-|once
TGTGCCAGCAGTCAATACTCTGGGGCCAACGTCCTGACTTTC
CASSQYSGANVLTF
>TRBV15|TRBJ1-3|-|-
TGTGCCACCAGCCTTGGACCCGGAAACACCATATATTTT
CATSLGPGNTIYF
>TRBV29-1|TRBJ2-5|-|-
TGCAGCGTTCTGACTAGAGGGGTTCCCTTGGAGACCCAGTACTTC
CSVLTRGVPLETQYF
>TRBV11-2|TRBJ1-2|-|-
TGTGCCAGCAGCCCCGTGATCTGGGGGGAGGCCAACTATGGCTACACCTTC
CASSPVIWGEANYGYTF
>TRBV10-3|TRBJ2-7|-|-
TGTGCCATCAGCGGGACAATCTACGAGCAGTACTTC
CAISGTIYEQYF
>TRBV28|TRBJ2-3|-|-
TGTGCCAGCAGTTATCCGGGCCCCAGCACAGATACGCAGTATTTT
CASSYPGPSTDTQYF